Listed below are T cell receptor beta chains from one sample, sequenced in a study of T cell changes during pregnancy in multiple sclerosis. Repertoires were generated with immunoSEQ multiplex PCR, while TCRdb's copy carries only in-frame clones and drops some. The data contain about 57,000 clones, approximately 90% of them singletons. Sequenced here: peripheral blood, sampled after pregnancy. The receptors shown here come from a female donor in good health, enrolled as a control in a pregnancy study. Both conserved end residues are part of each CDR3. The D gene is left open where the match is weak. The size of a clone is reported for some rows only, either as once, few or many, or as a class for expanded clones.

abundance | j_gene | len | v_gene | d_gene | CDR3nt | CDR3aa
once | TRBJ2-3 | 16 | TRBV7-6 | TRBD2 | TGTGCCAGCAGCCTACTAGCGGGAGGGCCCCCAGATACGCAGTATTTT | CASSLLAGGPPDTQYF
. | TRBJ2-3 | 11 | TRBV5-1 | . | TGCGCCAGCTTACAGGAAAATACGCAGTATTTT | CASLQENTQYF
. | TRBJ1-1 | 13 | TRBV28 | . | TGTGCCAGCAGCCTTACACCGAACACTGAAGCTTTCTTT | CASSLTPNTEAFF
. | TRBJ1-1 | 13 | TRBV4-3 | . | TGCGCCAGCAGCCAAGATCGGTCCTTCGAAGCTTTCTTT | CASSQDRSFEAFF
. | TRBJ1-1 | 13 | TRBV6-5 | . | TGTGCCAGCAGCCAGGCGGGGAGGACTGAAGCTTTCTTT | CASSQAGRTEAFF
once | TRBJ2-3 | 14 | TRBV5-1 | TRBD2 | TGCGCCAGCAGGTCTAGCGGGGCCACAGATACGCAGTATTTT | CASRSSGATDTQYF
. | TRBJ1-2 | 14 | TRBV5-4 | . | TGTGCCAGCAGCTCTCGGACGGGAAACTATGGCTACACCTTC | CASSSRTGNYGYTF
. | TRBJ2-1 | 15 | TRBV6-1 | TRBD2 | TGTGCCAGCAGTGAATTGGCTAGCGGGAGCGATGAGCAGTTCTTC | CASSELASGSDEQFF
. | TRBJ2-3 | 20 | TRBV4-3 | . | TGCGCCAGCAGCCAAGATAGGAAAATTAGGGGATTCTCTTCCACAGATACGCAGTATTTT | CASSQDRKIRGFSSTDTQYF
. | TRBJ2-5 | 14 | TRBV7-3 | TRBD1 | TGTGCCAGCAGCTTAATAGGGGGCGGGGAGACCCAGTACTTC | CASSLIGGGETQYF
once | TRBJ1-3 | 17 | TRBV11-2 | TRBD1 | TGTGCCAGCAGTTCACTGACAGGGATTCCCTCTGGAAACACCATATATTTT | CASSSLTGIPSGNTIYF
. | TRBJ2-1 | 13 | TRBV10-3 | TRBD2 | TGTGCCATCAGGGCGGGGGGGCCGAAGGAGCAGTTCTTC | CAIRAGGPKEQFF
. | TRBJ2-2 | 15 | TRBV28 | . | TGTGCCAGCAGTTCCGGGACTGAGAACACCGGGGAGCTGTTTTTT | CASSSGTENTGELFF
. | TRBJ2-7 | 14 | TRBV30 | TRBD2 | TGTGCCTGGAGTGTACCGGGGGGGGCCCTGGAGCAGTACTTC | CAWSVPGGALEQYF
. | TRBJ1-3 | 14 | TRBV19 | . | TGTGCCAGTACCACAGGGAGCTCTGGAAACACCATATATTTT | CASTTGSSGNTIYF
few | TRBJ2-4 | 16 | TRBV7-3 | . | TGTGCCAGCAGCTTAAGACGAGAGGGGGTGCAAAACATTCAGTACTTC | CASSLRREGVQNIQYF
. | TRBJ2-3 | 14 | TRBV6-5 | . | TGTGCCAGCCGATCTTTAGGAGGGACAGATACGCAGTATTTT | CASRSLGGTDTQYF
. | TRBJ1-2 | 13 | TRBV28 | . | TGTGCCAGCAGTACGACAGCTAACTATGGCTACACCTTC | CASSTTANYGYTF
. | TRBJ2-3 | 15 | TRBV19 | . | TGTGCCAGTAGTATGCAGCGAATGGGCACAGATACGCAGTATTTT | CASSMQRMGTDTQYF
. | TRBJ2-7 | 13 | TRBV29-1 | . | TGCAGCGTTGATGGGGGGACCCGCTTCGAGCAGTACTTC | CSVDGGTRFEQYF
. | TRBJ2-5 | 15 | TRBV12-5 | . | TGTGCTAGTGGTTCTAGTGGGAGGCCACAAGAGACCCAGTACTTC | CASGSSGRPQETQYF
. | TRBJ2-5 | 14 | TRBV4-3 | . | TGCGCCAGCAGCCTGGTAGGGGTGAGGGAGACCCAGTACTTC | CASSLVGVRETQYF
. | TRBJ2-7 | 13 | TRBV4-1 | . | TGCGCCAGCAGTAGAACTTTACCACACGAGCAGTACTTC | CASSRTLPHEQYF
many | TRBJ2-7 | 14 | TRBV4-2 | TRBD1 | TGTGCCAGCAGCTCCTCAGGGGGCGCTTCCGAGCAGTACTTC | CASSSSGGASEQYF
once | TRBJ2-7 | 11 | TRBV20-1 | . | TGCAGTGCTAGAGAGGCCAAAGGACTGTACTTC | CSAREAKGLYF
. | TRBJ2-2 | 16 | TRBV7-2 | TRBD1 | TGTGCCAGCAGCTCGCGACAGGGGACGGACACCGGGGAGCTGTTTTTT | CASSSRQGTDTGELFF
. | TRBJ1-1 | 17 | TRBV28 | TRBD1 | TGTGCCAGCATACGGTGGCAGGGGGCGAGACTGAACACTGAAGCTTTCTTT | CASIRWQGARLNTEAFF
once | TRBJ2-4 | 15 | TRBV7-2 | TRBD1 | TGTGCCAGCAGCCCCGGACAGGTGAATAAAAACATTCAGTACTTC | CASSPGQVNKNIQYF
. | TRBJ1-2 | 13 | TRBV29-1 | . | TGCAGCGTTGCGGGTGTCGGAAACTATGGCTACACCTTC | CSVAGVGNYGYTF
. | TRBJ1-2 | 15 | TRBV29-1 | . | TGCAGCGTTGTCGCAGGTTCCGCCTTAAACTATGGCTACACCTTC | CSVVAGSALNYGYTF
. | TRBJ1-5 | 14 | TRBV9 | TRBD1 | TGTGCCAGCAGCGTAGGACAGGGGTATCAGCCCCAGCATTTT | CASSVGQGYQPQHF
. | TRBJ2-7 | 13 | TRBV19 | . | TGTGCCAGTAGCTTCGGGAGCTCCTACGAGCAGTACTTC | CASSFGSSYEQYF
. | TRBJ1-1 | 13 | TRBV5-4 | . | TGTGCCAGCAGAGGGGGGGGCGGAACTGAAGCTTTCTTT | CASRGGGGTEAFF
once | TRBJ2-5 | 11 | TRBV19 | . | TGTGCCAGTAGTATACGAGAGACCCAGTACTTC | CASSIRETQYF
. | TRBJ1-1 | 12 | TRBV30 | . | TGTGCCTGGAGTGTAGCCAACACTGAAGCTTTCTTT | CAWSVANTEAFF
once | TRBJ2-1 | 16 | TRBV13 | TRBD2 | TGTGCCAGCAGCTCCCTGGGCGGGGGGGCCTACAATGAGCAGTTCTTC | CASSSLGGGAYNEQFF